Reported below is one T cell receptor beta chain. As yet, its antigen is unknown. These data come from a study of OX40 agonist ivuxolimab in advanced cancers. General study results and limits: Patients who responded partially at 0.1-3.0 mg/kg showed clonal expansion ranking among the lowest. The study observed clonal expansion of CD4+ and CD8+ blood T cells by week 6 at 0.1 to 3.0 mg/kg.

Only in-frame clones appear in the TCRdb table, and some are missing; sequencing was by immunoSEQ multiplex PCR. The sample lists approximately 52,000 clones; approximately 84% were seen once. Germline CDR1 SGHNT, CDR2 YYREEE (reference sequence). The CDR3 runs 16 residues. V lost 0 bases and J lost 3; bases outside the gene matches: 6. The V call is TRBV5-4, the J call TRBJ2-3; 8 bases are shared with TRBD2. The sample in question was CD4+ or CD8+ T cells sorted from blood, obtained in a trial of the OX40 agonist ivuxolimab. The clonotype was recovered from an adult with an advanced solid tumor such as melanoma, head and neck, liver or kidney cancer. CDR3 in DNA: TGTGCCAGCAGCTTGGCCTTCGGCGGGAGGACAGATACGCAGTATTTT. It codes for CASSLAFGGRTDTQYF.